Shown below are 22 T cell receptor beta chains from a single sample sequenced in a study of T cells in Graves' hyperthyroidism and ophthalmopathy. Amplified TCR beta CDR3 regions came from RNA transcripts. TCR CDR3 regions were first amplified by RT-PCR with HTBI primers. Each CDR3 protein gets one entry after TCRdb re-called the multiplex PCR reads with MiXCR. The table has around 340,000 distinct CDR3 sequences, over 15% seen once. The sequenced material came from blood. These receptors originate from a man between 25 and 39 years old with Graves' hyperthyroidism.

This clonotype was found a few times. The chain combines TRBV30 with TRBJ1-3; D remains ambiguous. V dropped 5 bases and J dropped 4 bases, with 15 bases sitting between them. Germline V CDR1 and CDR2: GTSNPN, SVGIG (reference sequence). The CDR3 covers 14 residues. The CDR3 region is CAWSLSSEGNTIYF. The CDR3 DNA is TGTGCCTGGTCGTTATCCTCTGAAGGAAACACCATATATTTT.

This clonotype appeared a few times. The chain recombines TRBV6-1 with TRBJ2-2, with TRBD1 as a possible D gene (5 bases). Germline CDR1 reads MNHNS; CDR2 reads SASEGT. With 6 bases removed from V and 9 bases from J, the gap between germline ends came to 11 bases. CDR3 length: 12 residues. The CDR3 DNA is TGTGCCAGCAGGTTGACAGTCCGGGAGCTGTTTTTT. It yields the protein CASRLTVRELFF.

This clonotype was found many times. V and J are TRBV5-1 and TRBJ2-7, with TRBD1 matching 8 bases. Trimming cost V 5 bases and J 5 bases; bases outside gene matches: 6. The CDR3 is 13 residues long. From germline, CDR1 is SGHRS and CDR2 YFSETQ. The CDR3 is CASRTQGADEQYF. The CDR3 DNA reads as TGCGCCAGCAGAACGCAGGGGGCTGACGAGCAGTACTTC.

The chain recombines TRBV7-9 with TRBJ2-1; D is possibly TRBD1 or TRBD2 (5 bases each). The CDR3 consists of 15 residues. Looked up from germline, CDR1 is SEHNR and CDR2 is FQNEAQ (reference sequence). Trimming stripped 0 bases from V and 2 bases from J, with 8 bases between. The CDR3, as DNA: TGTGCCAGCAGCTTAGCTCAGGGAGCCTACAATGAGCAGTTCTTC. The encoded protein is CASSLAQGAYNEQFF.

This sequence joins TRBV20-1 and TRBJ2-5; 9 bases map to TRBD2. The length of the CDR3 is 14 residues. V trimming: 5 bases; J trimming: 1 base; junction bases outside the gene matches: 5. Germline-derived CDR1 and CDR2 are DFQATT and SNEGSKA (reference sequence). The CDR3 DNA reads TGCAGTGCTCTTCTAGCGGGACTCCAAGAGACCCAGTACTTC. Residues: CSALLAGLQETQYF.

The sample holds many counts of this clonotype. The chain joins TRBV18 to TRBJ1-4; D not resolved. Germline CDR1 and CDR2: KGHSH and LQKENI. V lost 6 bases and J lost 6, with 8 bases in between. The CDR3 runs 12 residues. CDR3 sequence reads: CASSAGDEKLFF. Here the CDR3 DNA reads TGTGCCAGCTCCGCCGGGGATGAAAAACTGTTTTTT.

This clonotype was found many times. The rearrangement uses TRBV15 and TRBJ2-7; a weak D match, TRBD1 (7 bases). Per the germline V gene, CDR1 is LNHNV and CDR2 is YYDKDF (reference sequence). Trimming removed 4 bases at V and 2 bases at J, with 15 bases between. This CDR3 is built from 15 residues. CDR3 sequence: CATSKARDSPYEQYF. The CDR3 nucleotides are TGTGCCACCAGCAAGGCGCGGGACAGCCCCTACGAGCAGTACTTC.

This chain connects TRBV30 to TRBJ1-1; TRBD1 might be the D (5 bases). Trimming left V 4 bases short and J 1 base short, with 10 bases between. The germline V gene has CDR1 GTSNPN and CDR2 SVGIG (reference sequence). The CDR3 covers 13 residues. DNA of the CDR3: TGTGCCTGGAAGGAGGGGAGGAACACTGAAGCTTTCTTT. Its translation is CAWKEGRNTEAFF.

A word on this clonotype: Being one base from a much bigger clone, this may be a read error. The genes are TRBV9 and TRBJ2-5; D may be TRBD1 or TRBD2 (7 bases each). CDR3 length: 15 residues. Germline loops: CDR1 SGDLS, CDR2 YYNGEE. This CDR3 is CASSVETGRGETLYF. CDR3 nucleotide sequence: TGTGCCAGCAGCGTAGAGACAGGGAGGGGGGAGACCCTGTACTTC.

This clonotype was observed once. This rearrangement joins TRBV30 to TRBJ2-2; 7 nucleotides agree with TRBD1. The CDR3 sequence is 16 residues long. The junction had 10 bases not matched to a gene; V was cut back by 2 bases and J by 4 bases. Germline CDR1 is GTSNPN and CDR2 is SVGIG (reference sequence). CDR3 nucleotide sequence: TGTGCCTGGAGTCCCCCCGGGACAGTACTCACCGGGGAGCTGTTTTTT. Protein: CAWSPPGTVLTGELFF.

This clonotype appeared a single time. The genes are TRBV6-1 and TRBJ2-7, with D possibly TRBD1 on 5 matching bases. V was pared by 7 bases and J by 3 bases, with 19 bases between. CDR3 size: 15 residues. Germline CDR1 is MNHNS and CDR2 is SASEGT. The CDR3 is CASNPGDSTNYEQYF. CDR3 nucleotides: TGTGCCAGCAACCCGGGCGACAGTACAAACTACGAGCAGTACTTC.

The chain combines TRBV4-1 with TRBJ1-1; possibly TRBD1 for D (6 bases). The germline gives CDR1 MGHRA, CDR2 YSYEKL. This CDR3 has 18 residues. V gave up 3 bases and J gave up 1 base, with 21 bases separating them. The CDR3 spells CASSQGFWGRGENTEAFF. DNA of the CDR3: TGCGCCAGCAGCCAGGGTTTTTGGGGGCGAGGCGAGAACACTGAAGCTTTCTTT.

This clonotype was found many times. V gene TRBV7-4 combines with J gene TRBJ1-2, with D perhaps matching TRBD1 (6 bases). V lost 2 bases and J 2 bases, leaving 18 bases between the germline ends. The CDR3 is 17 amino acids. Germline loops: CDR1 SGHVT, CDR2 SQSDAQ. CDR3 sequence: CASSLSGGLGQNYGYTF. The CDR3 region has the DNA TGTGCCAGCAGCTTAAGCGGGGGGCTTGGACAAAACTATGGCTACACCTTC. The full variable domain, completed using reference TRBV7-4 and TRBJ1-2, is GAGVSQSPRYKVAKRGRDVALRCDSISGHVTLYWYRQTLGQGSEVLTYSQSDAQRDKSGRPSGRFSAERPERSVSTLKIQRTEQGDSAVYLCASSLSGGLGQNYGYTFGSGTRLTVV.

CDR3 sequence (DNA): TGTGCCAGCGGATTAGTAGCGCGCGAGCAGTACTTC. Protein: CASGLVAREQYF. The V gene is TRBV6-2 or TRBV6-3, the J gene TRBJ2-7, with D perhaps TRBD2 (5 bases). The CDR3 length is 12 residues. With 8 bases removed from V and 6 bases from J, the gap between germline ends came to 14 bases. CDR1 and CDR2 from the germline V gene are MNHEY and SVGEGT.

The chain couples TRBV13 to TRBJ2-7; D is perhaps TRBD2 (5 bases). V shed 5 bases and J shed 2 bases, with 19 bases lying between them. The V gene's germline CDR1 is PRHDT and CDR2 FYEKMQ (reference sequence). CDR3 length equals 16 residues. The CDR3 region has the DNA TGTGCCAGCAGCCTCGCCCCCCCGGGGTCAACCTACGAGCAGTACTTC. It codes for CASSLAPPGSTYEQYF.

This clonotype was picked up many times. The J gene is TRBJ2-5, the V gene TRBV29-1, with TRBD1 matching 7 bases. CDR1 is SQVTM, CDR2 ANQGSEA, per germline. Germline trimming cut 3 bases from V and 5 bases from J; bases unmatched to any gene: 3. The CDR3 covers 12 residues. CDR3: CSVEGDSETQYF. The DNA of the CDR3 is TGCAGCGTTGAGGGGGACAGCGAGACCCAGTACTTC.

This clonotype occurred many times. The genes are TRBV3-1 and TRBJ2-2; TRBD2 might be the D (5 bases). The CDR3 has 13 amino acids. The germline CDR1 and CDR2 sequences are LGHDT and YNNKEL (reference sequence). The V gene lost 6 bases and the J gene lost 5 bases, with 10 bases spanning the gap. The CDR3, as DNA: TGTGCCAGCAGAGGTCGAGGGACCGGGGAGCTGTTTTTT. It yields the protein CASRGRGTGELFF.

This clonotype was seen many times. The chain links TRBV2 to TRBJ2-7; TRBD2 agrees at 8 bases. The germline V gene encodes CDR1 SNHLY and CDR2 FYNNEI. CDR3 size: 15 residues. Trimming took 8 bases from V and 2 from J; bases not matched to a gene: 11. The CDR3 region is CASVWSREAAYEQYF. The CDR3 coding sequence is TGTGCCAGCGTATGGTCGCGGGAGGCGGCCTACGAGCAGTACTTC.

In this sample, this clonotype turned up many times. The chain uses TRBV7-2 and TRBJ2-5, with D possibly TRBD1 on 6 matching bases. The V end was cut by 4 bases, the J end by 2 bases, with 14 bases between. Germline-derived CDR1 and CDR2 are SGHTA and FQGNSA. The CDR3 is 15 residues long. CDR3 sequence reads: CASSSRGSGQETQYF. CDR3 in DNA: TGTGCCAGCAGCTCCAGGGGTTCGGGGCAAGAGACCCAGTACTTC.

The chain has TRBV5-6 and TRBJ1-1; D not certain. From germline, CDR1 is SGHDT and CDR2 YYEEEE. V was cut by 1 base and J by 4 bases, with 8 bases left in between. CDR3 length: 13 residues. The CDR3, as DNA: TGTGCCAGCAGCTTGCCGACGGTCACTGAAGCTTTCTTT. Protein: CASSLPTVTEAFF.

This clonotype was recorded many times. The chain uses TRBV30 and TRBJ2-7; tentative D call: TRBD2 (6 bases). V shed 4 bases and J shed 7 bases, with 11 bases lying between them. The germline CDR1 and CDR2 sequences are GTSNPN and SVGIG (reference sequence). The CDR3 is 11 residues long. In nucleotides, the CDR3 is TGTGCCTGGAACTGGGAGGCAGAGCAGTACTTC. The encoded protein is CAWNWEAEQYF.

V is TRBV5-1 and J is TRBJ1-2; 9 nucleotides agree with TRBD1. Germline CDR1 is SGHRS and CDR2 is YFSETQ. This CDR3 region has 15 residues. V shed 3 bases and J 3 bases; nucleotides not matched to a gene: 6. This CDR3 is CASSSNRGRDYGYTF. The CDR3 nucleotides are TGCGCCAGCAGCTCCAACAGGGGGCGCGACTATGGCTACACCTTC.